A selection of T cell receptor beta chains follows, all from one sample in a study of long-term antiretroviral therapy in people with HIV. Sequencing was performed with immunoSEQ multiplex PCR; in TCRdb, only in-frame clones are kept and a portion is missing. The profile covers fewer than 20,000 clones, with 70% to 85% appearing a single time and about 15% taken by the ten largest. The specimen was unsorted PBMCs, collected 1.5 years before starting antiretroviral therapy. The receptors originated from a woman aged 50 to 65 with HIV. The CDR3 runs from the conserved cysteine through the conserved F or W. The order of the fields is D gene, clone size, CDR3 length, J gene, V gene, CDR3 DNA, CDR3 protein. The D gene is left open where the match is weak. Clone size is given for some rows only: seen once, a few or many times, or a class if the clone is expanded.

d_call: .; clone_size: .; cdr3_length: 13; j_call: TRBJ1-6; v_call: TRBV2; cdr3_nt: TGTGCCAGCAGTGAGGACAGCCATTCACCCCTCCACTTT; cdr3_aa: CASSEDSHSPLHF
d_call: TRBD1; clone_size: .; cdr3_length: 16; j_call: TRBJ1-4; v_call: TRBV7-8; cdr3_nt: TGTGCCAGCAGGTTCGGGACAGGGACGACTAATGAAAAACTGTTTTTT; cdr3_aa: CASRFGTGTTNEKLFF
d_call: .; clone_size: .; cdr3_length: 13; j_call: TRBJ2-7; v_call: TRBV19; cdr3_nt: TGTGCCAGTAGTATTCCGGGTTCCTACGAGCAGTACTTC; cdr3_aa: CASSIPGSYEQYF
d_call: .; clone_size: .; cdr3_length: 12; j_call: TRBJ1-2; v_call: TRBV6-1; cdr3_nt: TGTGCCAGCAAGGGGGGACTCTATGGCTACACCTTC; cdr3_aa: CASKGGLYGYTF
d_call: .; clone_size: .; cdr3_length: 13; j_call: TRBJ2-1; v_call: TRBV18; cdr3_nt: TGTGCCAGCTCACCAAGTTCGGATGTTGAGCAGTTCTTC; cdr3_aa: CASSPSSDVEQFF
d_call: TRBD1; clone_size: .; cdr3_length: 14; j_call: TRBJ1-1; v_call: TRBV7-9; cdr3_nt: TGTGCCAGCAGTCTCACAGGGGGTAAAACTGAAGCTTTCTTT; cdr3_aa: CASSLTGGKTEAFF
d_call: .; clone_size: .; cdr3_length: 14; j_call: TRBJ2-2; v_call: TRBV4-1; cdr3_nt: TGCGCCAGCAGCCGGACGGAGAACACCGGGGAGCTGTTTTTT; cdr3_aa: CASSRTENTGELFF
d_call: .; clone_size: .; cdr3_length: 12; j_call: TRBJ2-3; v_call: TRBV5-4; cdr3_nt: TGTGCCAGCAGCGTGGACAGCAATACGCAGTATTTT; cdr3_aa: CASSVDSNTQYF
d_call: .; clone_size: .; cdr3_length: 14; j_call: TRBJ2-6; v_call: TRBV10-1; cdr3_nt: TGCGCCAGCAGTCCAGGGGCTGGGGCCAACGTCCTGACTTTC; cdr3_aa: CASSPGAGANVLTF
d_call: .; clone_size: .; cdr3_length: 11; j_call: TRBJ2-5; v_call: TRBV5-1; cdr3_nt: TGCGCCAGCAGGGATCAAGAGACCCAGTACTTC; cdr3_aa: CASRDQETQYF
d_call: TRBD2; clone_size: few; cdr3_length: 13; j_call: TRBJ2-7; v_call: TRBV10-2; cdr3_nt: TGCGCCAGCAGGAGCGGGGGGTTCTCCGAGCAGTACTTC; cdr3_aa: CASRSGGFSEQYF
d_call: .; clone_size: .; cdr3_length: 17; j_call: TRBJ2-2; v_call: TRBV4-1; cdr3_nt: TGCGCCAGCAGTGAATCCCCACGAGGTGTTGGACCCGGGGAGCTGTTTTTT; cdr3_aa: CASSESPRGVGPGELFF
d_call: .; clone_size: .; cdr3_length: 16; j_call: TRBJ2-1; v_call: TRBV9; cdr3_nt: TGTGCCAGCAGCGTAAGTGGCGGGACCACCTCGAATGAGCAGTTCTTC; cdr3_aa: CASSVSGGTTSNEQFF
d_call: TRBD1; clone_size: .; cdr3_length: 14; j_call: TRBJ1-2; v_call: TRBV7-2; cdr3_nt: TGTGCCAGCAGAATTACCCGGGACAGCTATGGCTACACCTTC; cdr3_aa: CASRITRDSYGYTF
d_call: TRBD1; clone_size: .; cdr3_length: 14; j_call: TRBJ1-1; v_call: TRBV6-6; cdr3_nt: TGTGCCAGCAGTTACTCAGGGGGCGACACTGAAGCTTTCTTT; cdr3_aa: CASSYSGGDTEAFF
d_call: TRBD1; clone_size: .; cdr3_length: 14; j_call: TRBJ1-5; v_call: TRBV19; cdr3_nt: TGTGCCAGTAGTCCACAGGGGGGCAATCAGCCCCAGCATTTT; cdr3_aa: CASSPQGGNQPQHF
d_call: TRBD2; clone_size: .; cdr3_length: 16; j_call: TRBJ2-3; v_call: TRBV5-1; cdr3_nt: TGCGCCAGCAGCCTAGGGACTAGCGGGGCCACAGATACGCAGTATTTT; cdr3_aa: CASSLGTSGATDTQYF
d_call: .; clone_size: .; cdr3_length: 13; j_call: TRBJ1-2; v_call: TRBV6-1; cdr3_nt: TGTGCCAGTACACTTGGACAGAACTATGGCTACACCTTC; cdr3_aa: CASTLGQNYGYTF
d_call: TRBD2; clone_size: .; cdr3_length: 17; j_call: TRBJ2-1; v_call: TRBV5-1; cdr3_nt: TGCGCCAGCAGCCCCCGAATCTCGGCGGGGGGGGCCAATGAGCAGTTCTTC; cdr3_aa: CASSPRISAGGANEQFF
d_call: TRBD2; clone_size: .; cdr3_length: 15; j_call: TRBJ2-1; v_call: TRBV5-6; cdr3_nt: TGTGCCAGCAGCTATCCCGGGGGGGCCGAGAATGAGCAGTTCTTC; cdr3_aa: CASSYPGGAENEQFF
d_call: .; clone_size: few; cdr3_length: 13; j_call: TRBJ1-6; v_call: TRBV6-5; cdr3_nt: TGTGCCAGCAGTTACTCGGGGAATTCACCCCTCCACTTT; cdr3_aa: CASSYSGNSPLHF
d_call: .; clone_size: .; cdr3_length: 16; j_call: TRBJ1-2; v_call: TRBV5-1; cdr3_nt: TGCGCCAGCAGCTTGGGCCCCGATGGGGTAGGCTATGGCTACACCTTC; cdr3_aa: CASSLGPDGVGYGYTF
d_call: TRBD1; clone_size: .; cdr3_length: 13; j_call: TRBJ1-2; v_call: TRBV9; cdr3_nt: TGTGCCAGCAGCGTTGGGACAGGGTTTGGCTACACCTTC; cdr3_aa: CASSVGTGFGYTF
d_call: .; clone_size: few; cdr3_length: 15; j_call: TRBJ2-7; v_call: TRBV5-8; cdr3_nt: TGTGCCAGCAGCTTGGTTGGGGACAATGCCTACGAGCAGTACTTC; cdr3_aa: CASSLVGDNAYEQYF
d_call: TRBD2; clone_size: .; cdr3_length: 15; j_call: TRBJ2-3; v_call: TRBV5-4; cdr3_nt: TGTGCCAGCAGCTTTTTGACTAGCGGTGGAGATACGCAGTATTTT; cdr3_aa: CASSFLTSGGDTQYF
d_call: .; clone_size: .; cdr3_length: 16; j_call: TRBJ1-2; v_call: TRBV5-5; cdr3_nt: TGTGCCAGCAGCTTGCGGGCGGGGGGATCGGGTTATGGCTACACCTTC; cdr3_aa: CASSLRAGGSGYGYTF
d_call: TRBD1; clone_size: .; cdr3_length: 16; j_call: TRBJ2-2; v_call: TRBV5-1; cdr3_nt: TGCGCCAGCCAGCCAGGGGGCGGGTCTAACACCGGGGAGCTGTTTTTT; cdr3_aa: CASQPGGGSNTGELFF
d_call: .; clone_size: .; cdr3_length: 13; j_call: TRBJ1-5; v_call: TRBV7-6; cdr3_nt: TGTGCCAGCAGCTTAAGTGTTAATCAGCCCCAGCATTTT; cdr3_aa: CASSLSVNQPQHF
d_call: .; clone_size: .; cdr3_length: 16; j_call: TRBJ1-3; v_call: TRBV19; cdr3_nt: TGTGCCAGTAGTGCCCTGGCGAGGATCTATGGAAACACCATATATTTT; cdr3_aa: CASSALARIYGNTIYF
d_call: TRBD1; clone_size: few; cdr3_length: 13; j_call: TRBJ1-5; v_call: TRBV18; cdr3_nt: TGTGCCAGCTCACCGGACAGGAATCAGCCCCAGCATTTT; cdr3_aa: CASSPDRNQPQHF
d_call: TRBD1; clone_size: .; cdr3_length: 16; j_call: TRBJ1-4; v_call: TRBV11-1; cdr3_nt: TGTGCCAGCAGCTACGGACAGGGGGCAACTAATGAAAAACTGTTTTTT; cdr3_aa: CASSYGQGATNEKLFF
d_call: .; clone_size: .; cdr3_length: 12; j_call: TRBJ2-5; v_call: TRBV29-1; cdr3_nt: TGCAGCGTTGTGTACAGCCAAGAGACCCAGTACTTC; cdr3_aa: CSVVYSQETQYF
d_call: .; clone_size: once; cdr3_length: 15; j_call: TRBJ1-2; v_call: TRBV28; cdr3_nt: TGTGCCAGCAGTCCGGGGACGGGAGCTAACTATGGCTACACCTTC; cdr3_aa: CASSPGTGANYGYTF
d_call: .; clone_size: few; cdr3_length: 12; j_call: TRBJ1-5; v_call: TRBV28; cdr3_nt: TGTGCCAGCAGACTCACAGGACAGCCCCAGCATTTT; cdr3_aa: CASRLTGQPQHF
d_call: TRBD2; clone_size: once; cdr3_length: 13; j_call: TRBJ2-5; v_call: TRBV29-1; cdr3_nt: TGCAGCGTTGGGAGCGGGGGTTATGAGACCCAGTACTTC; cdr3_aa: CSVGSGGYETQYF
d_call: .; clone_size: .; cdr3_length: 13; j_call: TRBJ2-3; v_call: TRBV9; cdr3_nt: TGTGCCAGCAGCGTAGGGCCCACAGATACGCAGTATTTT; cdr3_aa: CASSVGPTDTQYF
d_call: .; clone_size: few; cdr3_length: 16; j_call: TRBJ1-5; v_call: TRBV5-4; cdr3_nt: TGTGCCAGCAGCTTGTTACAGGGCCTTAGCAATCAGCCCCAGCATTTT; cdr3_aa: CASSLLQGLSNQPQHF
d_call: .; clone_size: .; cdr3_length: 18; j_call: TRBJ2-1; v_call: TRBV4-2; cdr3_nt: TGTGCCAGCAGCCAAGGAGGGTCGAGCAGGAGCTCCTACAATGAGCAGTTCTTC; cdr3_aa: CASSQGGSSRSSYNEQFF
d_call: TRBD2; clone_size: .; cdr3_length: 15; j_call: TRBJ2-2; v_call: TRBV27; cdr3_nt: TGTGCCAGCAGTTTTAGCGGGGTTATCCCCGGGGAGCTGTTTTTT; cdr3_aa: CASSFSGVIPGELFF
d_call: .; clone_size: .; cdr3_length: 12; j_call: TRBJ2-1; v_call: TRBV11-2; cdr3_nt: TGTGCCAGCAGATTAACGGGGGGCGAGCAGTTCTTC; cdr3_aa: CASRLTGGEQFF
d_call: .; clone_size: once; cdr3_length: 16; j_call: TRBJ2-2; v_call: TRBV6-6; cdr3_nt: TGTGCCAGCAGTTCTAGGATGGGGACCTTGACCGGGGAGCTGTTTTTT; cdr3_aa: CASSSRMGTLTGELFF
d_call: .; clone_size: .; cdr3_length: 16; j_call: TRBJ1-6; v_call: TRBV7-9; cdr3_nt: TGTGCCAGCAGCCAGGGGAGCGGGTTTTATAATTCACCCCTCCACTTT; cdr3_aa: CASSQGSGFYNSPLHF
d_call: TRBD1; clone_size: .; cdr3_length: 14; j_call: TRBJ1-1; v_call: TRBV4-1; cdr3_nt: TGCGCCAGCAGCCAAGACAGGGGGGCCACTGAAGCTTTCTTT; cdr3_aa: CASSQDRGATEAFF
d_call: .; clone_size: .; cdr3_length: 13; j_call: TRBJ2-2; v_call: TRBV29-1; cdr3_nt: TGCAGCGTTGGTATTCCGAACACCGGGGAGCTGTTTTTT; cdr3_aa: CSVGIPNTGELFF
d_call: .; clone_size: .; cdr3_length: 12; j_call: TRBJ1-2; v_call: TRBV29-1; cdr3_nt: TGCAGCGTACGCGGCGGGCCTTATGGCTACACCTTC; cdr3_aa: CSVRGGPYGYTF
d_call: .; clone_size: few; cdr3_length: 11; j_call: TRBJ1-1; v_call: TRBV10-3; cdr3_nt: TGTGCCATCAGTGAGAACACTGAAGCTTTCTTT; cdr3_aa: CAISENTEAFF
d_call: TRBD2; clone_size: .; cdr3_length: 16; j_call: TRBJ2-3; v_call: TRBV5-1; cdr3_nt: TGCGCCAGCAGCTTGCCCCGGACTAGAGACTCAGATACGCAGTATTTT; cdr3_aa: CASSLPRTRDSDTQYF
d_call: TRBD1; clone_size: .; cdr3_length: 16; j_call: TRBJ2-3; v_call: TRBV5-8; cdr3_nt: TGTGCCAGCAGCAACCCCCTGGGACAGGGGACCGATACGCAGTATTTT; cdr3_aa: CASSNPLGQGTDTQYF
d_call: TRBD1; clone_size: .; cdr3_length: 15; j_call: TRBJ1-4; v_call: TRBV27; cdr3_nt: TGTGCCAGCAGTTTACGGGACAGGGGGCGTGAAAAACTGTTTTTT; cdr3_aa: CASSLRDRGREKLFF
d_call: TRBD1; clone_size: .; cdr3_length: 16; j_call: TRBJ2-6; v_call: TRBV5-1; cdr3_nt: TGCGCCAGCCTAGACGAGGGGGCCCCCGGGGCCAACGTCCTGACTTTC; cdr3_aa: CASLDEGAPGANVLTF
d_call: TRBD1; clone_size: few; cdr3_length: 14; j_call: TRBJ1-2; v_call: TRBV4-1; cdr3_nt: TGCGCCAGCAGCCAGGCCGACAGGGGGTATGGCTACACCTTC; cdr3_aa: CASSQADRGYGYTF
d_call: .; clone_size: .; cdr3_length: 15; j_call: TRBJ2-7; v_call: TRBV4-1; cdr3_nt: TGCGCCAGCAGCGTGGTCCGAGCAAGCTCCTACGAGCAGTACTTC; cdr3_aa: CASSVVRASSYEQYF
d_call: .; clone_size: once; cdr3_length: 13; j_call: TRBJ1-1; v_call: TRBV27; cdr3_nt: TGTGCCAGCAGTCTCCAGGGGAACAATGAAGCTTTCTTT; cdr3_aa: CASSLQGNNEAFF
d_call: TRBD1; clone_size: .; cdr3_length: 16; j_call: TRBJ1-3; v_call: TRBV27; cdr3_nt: TGTGCCAGCAGCGGCTTCGACAGGGTGGCTGGAAACACCATATATTTT; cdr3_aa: CASSGFDRVAGNTIYF